These T cell receptor beta chains were read from a single sample in a study of T cell clones after liver transplantation. Data came from immunoSEQ multiplex PCR; TCRdb stores just in-frame clones and leaves some out. The sample has more than 95,000 clones; more than 75% are singletons. Sequences were derived from CD4+ T cells from blood, sampled before liver transplant. Receptor source: a human donor who received a liver transplant. The CDR3 runs from the conserved cysteine through the conserved F or W. Each record gives: V gene, D gene, clone size, J gene, CDR3 protein, CDR3 DNA. D genes are given only for firm matches. Only some rows state a clone size, as once, few, many or a class for expanded clones.

TRBV11-2	TRBD1	.	TRBJ2-7	CASSLDRTGLGEQYF	TGTGCCAGCAGCTTAGACCGGACAGGGTTGGGCGAGCAGTACTTC
TRBV7-2	.	.	TRBJ2-7	CASSLAWGNEQYF	TGTGCCAGCAGCTTAGCTTGGGGGAACGAGCAGTACTTC
TRBV11-1	.	.	TRBJ2-3	CASRFPIGAEDTDTQYF	TGTGCCAGCAGATTCCCTATTGGGGCGGAAGACACAGATACGCAGTATTTT
TRBV5-1	TRBD2	.	TRBJ2-3	CASSFSGDADTQYF	TGCGCCAGCAGCTTTAGCGGGGACGCAGATACGCAGTATTTT
TRBV27	.	.	TRBJ1-1	CASSLIASTEAFF	TGTGCCAGCAGTTTAATCGCGTCCACTGAAGCTTTCTTT
TRBV5-6	.	.	TRBJ1-2	CASSLNGLYGYTF	TGTGCCAGCAGCTTGAACGGGCTTTATGGCTACACCTTC
TRBV19	TRBD1	once	TRBJ2-7	CASSMLRGQVYEQYF	TGTGCCAGTAGTATGCTCAGGGGGCAGGTCTACGAGCAGTACTTC
TRBV4-1	TRBD1	.	TRBJ1-5	CASSQGDRKDQPQHF	TGCGCCAGCAGCCAGGGGGACAGGAAAGATCAGCCCCAGCATTTT
TRBV5-1	.	once	TRBJ2-5	CASSFGQETQYF	TGCGCCAGCAGCTTTGGACAAGAGACCCAGTACTTC
TRBV14	TRBD2	.	TRBJ2-5	CASSPRVAGLQETQYF	TGTGCCAGCAGCCCCCGGGTAGCGGGACTCCAAGAGACCCAGTACTTC
TRBV7-6	.	.	TRBJ1-4	CASSLNRPVNEKLFF	TGTGCCAGCAGCTTAAACAGACCTGTCAATGAAAAACTGTTTTTT
TRBV11-1	.	.	TRBJ1-2	CASSLGSGYTF	TGTGCCAGCAGCTTAGGAAGTGGCTACACCTTC
TRBV6-1	.	.	TRBJ1-4	CASSEAQGGNEKLFF	TGTGCCAGCAGTGAAGCACAGGGTGGGAATGAAAAACTGTTTTTT
TRBV7-2	.	.	TRBJ2-7	CASSSRAESYEQYF	TGTGCCAGCAGCTCCCGGGCCGAATCCTACGAGCAGTACTTC
TRBV29-1	.	.	TRBJ2-3	CSVVPGSTDTQYF	TGCAGCGTTGTTCCAGGCAGCACAGATACGCAGTATTTT
TRBV29-1	TRBD1	.	TRBJ1-5	CSVGTGQGNNQPQHF	TGCAGCGTTGGAACGGGACAGGGTAACAATCAGCCCCAGCATTTT